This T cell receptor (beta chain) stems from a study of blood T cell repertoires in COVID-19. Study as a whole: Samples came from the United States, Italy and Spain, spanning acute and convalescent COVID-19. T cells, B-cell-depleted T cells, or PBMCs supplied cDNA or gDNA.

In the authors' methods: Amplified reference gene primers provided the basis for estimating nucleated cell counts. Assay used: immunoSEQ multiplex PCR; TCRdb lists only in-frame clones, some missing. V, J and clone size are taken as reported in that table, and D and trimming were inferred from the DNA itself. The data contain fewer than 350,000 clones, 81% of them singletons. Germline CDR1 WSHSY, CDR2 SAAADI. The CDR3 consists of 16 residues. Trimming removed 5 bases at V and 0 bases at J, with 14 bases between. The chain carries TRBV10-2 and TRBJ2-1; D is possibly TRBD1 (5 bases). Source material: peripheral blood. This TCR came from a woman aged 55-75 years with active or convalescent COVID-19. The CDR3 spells CASSKTGSLSYNEQFF. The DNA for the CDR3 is TGCGCCAGCAGTAAAACAGGTAGTCTCTCCTACAATGAGCAGTTCTTC.